This T cell receptor beta chain derives from a study of blood T cell repertoires in COVID-19. Across the whole study: Researchers got acute and convalescent COVID-19 samples from the United States, Italy and Spain. In each case, the material was cDNA or gDNA derived from T cells, B-cell-depleted T cells, or PBMCs.

In the original analysis: Quantification of nucleated cells was approximated via reference gene primer amplification. Profiling relied on immunoSEQ multiplex PCR, and the TCRdb table lists in-frame clones only, not all of them. That table furnishes V, J and clone size, whereas the DNA furnished D and trimming. Of tens of thousands of clones listed, roughly 79% are singletons. About this clone itself: Its ends do not fully match the called genes, so a read error is possible.

The CDR3 is made up of 19 amino acids. Germline V gene lookup returns CDR1 SGHNT and CDR2 YYREEE (reference sequence). The sequence derives from a human donor in a cohort sampled during active COVID-19. This chain links TRBV5-4 with TRBJ2-5; the match to TRBD1 covers 11 bases. Sequenced sample: peripheral blood. In DNA, the CDR3 is TGTGCCAGCAGCTTGTATGGACAGGGGGCGCTTGGGTTCCAAGGGACCCAGTACTTC. As protein: CASSLYGQGALGFQGTQYF.